This T cell receptor beta chain was found in a study of blood T cell repertoires in COVID-19. Looking at the study overall: From T cells, B-cell-depleted T cells, or PBMCs came the material, which was cDNA or gDNA.

This CDR3 comprises 14 residues. V was shortened by 5 bases and J by 8 bases, with 18 bases between the two germline ends. Germline CDR1 SGHTA, CDR2 FQGTGA. In the study's own analysis: Reference gene primer amplification gave nucleated cell count estimates. Clones were read by immunoSEQ multiplex PCR, and TCRdb kept only the in-frame ones, dropping some. Clone size and the V and J calls come from that table; the DNA yielded D and trimming. The table records 240,000 or so clones, roughly nine tenths of them present only once. Material: peripheral blood. The chain has TRBV7-3 and TRBJ1-1; TRBD1 might be the D (6 bases). The sequence was obtained from a man in his 60s with acute or convalescent COVID-19. DNA of the CDR3: TGTGCCAGCAGCAGGGGAGGGGGACCTTCAGAAGCTTTCTTT. Amino acid sequence: CASSRGGGPSEAFF. Full variable domain (missing parts from reference TRBV7-3 and TRBJ1-1): GAGVSQTPSNKVTEKGKYVELRCDPISGHTALYWYRQSLGQGPEFLIYFQGTGAADDSGLPNDRFFAVRPEGSVSTLKIQRTERGDSAVYLCASSRGGGPSEAFFGQGTRLTVV.